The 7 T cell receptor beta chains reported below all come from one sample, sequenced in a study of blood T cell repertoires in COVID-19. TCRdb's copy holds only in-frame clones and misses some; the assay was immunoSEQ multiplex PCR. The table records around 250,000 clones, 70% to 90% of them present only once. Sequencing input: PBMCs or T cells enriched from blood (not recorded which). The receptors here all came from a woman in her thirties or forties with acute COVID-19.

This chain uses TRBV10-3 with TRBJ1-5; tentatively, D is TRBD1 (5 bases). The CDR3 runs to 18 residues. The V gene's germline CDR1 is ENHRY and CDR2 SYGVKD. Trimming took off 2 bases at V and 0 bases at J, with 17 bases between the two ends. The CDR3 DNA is TGTGCCATCAGTGAGGGTTTCGAACAGGAGTATAGCAATCAGCCCCAGCATTTT. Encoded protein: CAISEGFEQEYSNQPQHF.

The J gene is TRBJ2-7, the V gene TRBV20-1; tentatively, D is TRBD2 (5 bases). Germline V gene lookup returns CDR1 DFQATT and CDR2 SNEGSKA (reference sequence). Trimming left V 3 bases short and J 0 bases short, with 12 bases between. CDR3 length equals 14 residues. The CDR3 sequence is CSASPDSYSYEQYV. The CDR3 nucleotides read TGCAGTGCTAGTCCGGACTCTTACTCCTACGAGCAGTACGTC.

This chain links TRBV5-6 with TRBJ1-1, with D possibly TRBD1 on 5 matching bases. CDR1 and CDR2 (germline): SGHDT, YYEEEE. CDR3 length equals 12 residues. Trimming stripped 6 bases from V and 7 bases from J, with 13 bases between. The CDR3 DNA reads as TGTGCCAGCACCTTAATGGGGGGTGAAGCTTTCTTT. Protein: CASTLMGGEAFF.

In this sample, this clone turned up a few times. The CDR3 is CASRGWTGRNEQYF. DNA of the CDR3: TGCGCCAGCAGGGGATGGACAGGGCGAAACGAGCAGTACTTC. The chain is built from TRBV10-2 and TRBJ2-7, with 8 bases that match TRBD1. The V and J ends lost 6 bases and 5 bases, in that order; junction bases with no gene match: 9. The CDR3 has 14 amino acids. Germline V gene data show CDR1 as WSHSY and CDR2 as SAAADI.

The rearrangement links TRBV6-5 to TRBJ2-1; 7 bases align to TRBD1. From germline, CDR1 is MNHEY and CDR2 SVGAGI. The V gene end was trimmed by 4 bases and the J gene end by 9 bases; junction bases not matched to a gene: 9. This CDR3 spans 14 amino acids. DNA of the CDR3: TGTGCCAGCAGTTCGGACAGGTTGCATCCTGAGCAGTTCTTC. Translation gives CASSSDRLHPEQFF.

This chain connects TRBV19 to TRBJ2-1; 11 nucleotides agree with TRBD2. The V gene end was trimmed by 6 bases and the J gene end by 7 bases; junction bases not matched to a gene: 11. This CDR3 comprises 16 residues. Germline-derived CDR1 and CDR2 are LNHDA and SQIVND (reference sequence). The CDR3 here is CASSRAVAGGLNEQFF. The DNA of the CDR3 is TGTGCCAGTAGCCGGGCGGTAGCGGGAGGGCTAAATGAGCAGTTCTTC.

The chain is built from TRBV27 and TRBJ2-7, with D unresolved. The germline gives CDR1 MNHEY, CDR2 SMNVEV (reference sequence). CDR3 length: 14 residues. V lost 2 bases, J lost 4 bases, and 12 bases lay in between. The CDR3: CASSLTGRPYEQYF. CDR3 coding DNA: TGTGCCAGCAGTTTAACGGGTCGCCCGTACGAGCAGTACTTC.